This record covers a single T cell receptor beta chain. Other DNA sequences from this sample encode an identical CDR3 as well. The entry originates in a study of blood T cell repertoires in COVID-19. Whole-study context: Samples of COVID-19 (acute and convalescent) were obtained from the United States, Italy and Spain.

Germline V lookup: CDR1 MNHEY, CDR2 SVGAGI. The V segment lost 6 bases and the J segment 8 bases; nucleotides outside the gene matches: 6. The CDR3 contains 13 residues. Methods used by the authors: Nucleated cell number was recorded as an estimate derived from reference gene primer amplification. TCRdb keeps only in-frame clones here, not all; method: immunoSEQ multiplex PCR. V and J calls and clone size come straight from that table; D and trimming were deduced from the DNA. The table records 80,000 to 100,000 clones, 82% of them present only once. The sequencing input was peripheral blood. The receptor was derived from a man between 65 and 85 years old with active or convalescent COVID-19. The rearrangement joins TRBV6-5 to TRBJ1-2, with 10 bases lining up with TRBD1. CDR3 sequence: CASRRQGAGGYTF. The CDR3 nucleotides read TGTGCCAGCAGAAGACAGGGGGCAGGGGGCTACACCTTC.